A selection of T cell receptor beta chains follows, all from one sample in a study of T cell changes during pregnancy in multiple sclerosis. Repertoires were generated with immunoSEQ multiplex PCR, while TCRdb's copy carries only in-frame clones and drops some. The repertoire consists of approximately 100,000 clones, with approximately 89% occurring once and the leading ten covering less than 4.5%. The sequencing used peripheral blood, collected after pregnancy. The receptors stem from a female donor with multiple sclerosis, enrolled in a pregnancy study. CDR3s include the opening cysteine and the closing phenylalanine or tryptophan. A D gene is named only where the DNA matches it firmly. Clone sizes are given selectively: once, few, many, or a class where the clone is expanded.

TRBJ1-5 TRBD1 NA TRBV19 CASRNRGRVIEQPQHF TGTGCCAGTAGAAACAGGGGGCGCGTGATAGAACAGCCCCAGCATTTT
TRBJ1-3 TRBD1 NA TRBV4-1 CASSLEGTGDGNTIYF TGCGCCAGCAGCCTCGAGGGGACAGGGGATGGAAACACCATATATTTT
TRBJ2-3 TRBD1 NA TRBV6-1 CASSELSGGGTDTQYF TGTGCCAGCAGTGAACTCTCAGGGGGCGGCACAGATACGCAGTATTTT
TRBJ2-1 TRBD1 NA TRBV7-8 CASSLQGDRNEQFF TGTGCCAGCAGCTTACAGGGGGATAGGAATGAGCAGTTCTTC
TRBJ2-3 NA NA TRBV5-6 CASSPGLLRDTQYF TGTGCCAGCAGCCCGGGACTTCTCCGGGATACGCAGTATTTT
TRBJ2-7 TRBD2 NA TRBV27 CASSSQPGLAGKDEQYF TGTGCCAGCAGTTCACAGCCGGGACTAGCGGGGAAGGACGAGCAGTACTTC
TRBJ2-7 TRBD2 NA TRBV19 CASSSLAGDYEQYF TGTGCCAGTAGTAGTCTAGCGGGGGACTACGAGCAGTACTTC
TRBJ1-3 NA NA TRBV2 CASSEVTVLYF TGTGCCAGCAGTGAAGTGACAGTCCTATATTTT
TRBJ2-7 NA NA TRBV2 CASGLTTGLFDEQYF TGTGCCAGCGGATTGACGACAGGTCTGTTCGACGAGCAGTACTTC
TRBJ1-2 NA once TRBV2 CAMLVLSGYTF TGTGCCATGTTAGTTTTGAGCGGCTACACCTTC
TRBJ2-7 TRBD2 NA TRBV18 CASSPSGGEQYF TGTGCCAGCTCACCGTCGGGGGGCGAGCAGTACTTC
TRBJ2-7 TRBD1 NA TRBV27 CASSLDRGYEQYF TGTGCCAGCAGTTTGGACAGGGGTTACGAGCAGTACTTC
TRBJ2-5 TRBD2 NA TRBV5-6 CASSLLAAETQYF TGTGCCAGCAGCTTGCTAGCGGCGGAGACCCAGTACTTC
TRBJ1-1 TRBD1 NA TRBV5-1 CASSSGAGTGEAFF TGCGCCAGCAGCTCAGGAGCCGGGACAGGTGAAGCTTTCTTT
TRBJ1-4 NA NA TRBV7-8 CASSLFGLGATNEKLFF TGTGCCAGCAGCTTGTTCGGGCTGGGAGCAACTAATGAAAAACTGTTTTTT
TRBJ2-5 TRBD1 NA TRBV5-1 CASSTPGQGQETQYF TGCGCCAGCAGCACACCGGGACAGGGCCAAGAGACCCAGTACTTC
TRBJ1-2 TRBD1 NA TRBV10-3 CAISEKDRPNYGYTF TGTGCCATCAGTGAAAAGGACAGGCCTAACTATGGCTACACCTTC
TRBJ2-2 TRBD1 NA TRBV6-5 CASSYERTGTTGELFF TGTGCCAGCAGTTACGAAAGGACAGGGACGACCGGGGAGCTGTTTTTT
TRBJ1-6 NA NA TRBV18 CASSPLSEWALHF TGTGCCAGCTCACCCCTTTCGGAGTGGGCCCTCCACTTT
TRBJ1-4 NA NA TRBV30 CAWSPSLYEKLFF TGTGCCTGGAGCCCTTCTTTGTATGAAAAACTGTTTTTT
TRBJ2-1 TRBD2 NA TRBV10-3 CAISGNERGEQGNEQFF TGTGCCATCAGTGGTAACGAGCGGGGGGAACAGGGCAATGAGCAGTTCTTC
TRBJ1-5 TRBD1 NA TRBV27 CASSLRGGAGNQPQHF TGTGCCAGCAGTTTAAGAGGGGGCGCGGGCAATCAGCCCCAGCATTTT
TRBJ1-3 TRBD1 NA TRBV6-5 CASRGQGSRDTIYF TGTGCCAGCAGGGGACAGGGGAGTCGGGACACCATATATTTT
TRBJ1-2 TRBD1 NA TRBV5-6 CASSPDRSSNYGYTF TGTGCCAGCAGCCCGGACAGGTCTTCGAACTATGGCTACACCTTC
TRBJ1-5 NA NA TRBV19 CASESRGSSNQPQHF TGTGCCAGTGAGAGCCGGGGAAGTAGCAATCAGCCCCAGCATTTT
TRBJ1-1 NA NA TRBV6-1 CASSELPGENTEAFF TGTGCCAGCAGTGAATTGCCAGGGGAGAACACTGAAGCTTTCTTT
TRBJ1-2 NA NA TRBV7-9 CASTLGGGGRYGYTF TGTGCCAGCACCCTAGGGGGGGGCGGCCGCTATGGCTACACCTTC
TRBJ1-1 TRBD1 NA TRBV5-4 CASSPRGFAEAFF TGTGCCAGCAGCCCCAGGGGGTTCGCTGAAGCTTTCTTT
TRBJ2-1 NA NA TRBV13 CASSFTLRDQGYNEQFF TGTGCCAGCAGCTTTACACTCCGGGACCAGGGGTACAATGAGCAGTTCTTC